Shown below are 19 T cell receptor beta chains from a single sample sequenced in a study of shared clonotypes between healthy human individuals. This table comes from immunoSEQ multiplex PCR, and its TCRdb copy is limited to in-frame clones, with some not included. The sample has 2,500,000 or so clones; 93% are singletons. Material for sequencing was naive CD4+ T cells from PBMCs. This sample's subset: CD45RA+ positively selected. These receptors came from a man between 18 and 29 years old in good health. Some clones in this sample may be carry-over from other donors' samples.

This sequence joins TRBV7-2 and TRBJ2-5; TRBD2 matches at 15 bases. This CDR3 contains 16 residues. V shed 5 bases and J 4 bases; nucleotides not matched to a gene: 5. Germline-derived CDR1 and CDR2 are SGHTA and FQGNSA. The CDR3 bases are TGTGCCAGCAGCATACCGGGACTAGCGGGAGGAGAGACCCAGTACTTC. Translation gives CASSIPGLAGGETQYF.

This clone has only a few counts. This CDR3 is also generated by other DNA sequences in the sample. The chain uses TRBV29-1 and TRBJ1-1; 7 nucleotides line up with TRBD1. Germline assignment: CDR1 SQVTM and CDR2 ANQGSEA. The CDR3 is made up of 12 amino acids. The ends lost 7 bases at V and 3 bases at J; junction bases unmatched: 5. CDR3 sequence (DNA): TGCAGCGGCGGTCAGGGGGACACTGAAGCTTTCTTT. It translates to CSGGQGDTEAFF.

J is TRBJ1-1 and V is TRBV5-4; 9 positions agree with TRBD1. V lost 0 bases and J lost 4; bases outside the gene matches: 4. Per the germline V gene, CDR1 is SGHNT and CDR2 is YYREEE (reference sequence). CDR3 length equals 15 residues. The CDR3 DNA reads as TGTGCCAGCAGCTTGGCCAAGACAGGGGGCACTGAAGCTTTCTTT. This encodes CASSLAKTGGTEAFF.

The chain combines TRBV7-6 with TRBJ1-1; no firm D call. Per germline, CDR1 SGHVS and CDR2 FNYEAQ. This CDR3 contains 14 residues. Trimming pared 2 bases from V and 4 bases from J, leaving 11 bases between. The CDR3 protein is CASSLPGRGTEAFF. Written as DNA, the CDR3 is TGTGCCAGCAGCTTACCCGGTCGGGGCACTGAAGCTTTCTTT.

This chain uses TRBV19 with TRBJ1-2; D gene unclear. Trimming took off 5 bases at V and 3 bases at J, with 16 bases between the two ends. Germline values: CDR1 LNHDA, CDR2 SQIVND (reference sequence). The CDR3 covers 15 residues. The CDR3 bases are TGTGCCAGTAGTTCTCCCCGGGTGTTGGACTATGGCTACACCTTC. Translating it yields CASSSPRVLDYGYTF.

This chain links TRBV7-9 with TRBJ2-7, with 12 positions matching TRBD2. CDR3 length equals 16 residues. Germline CDR1 and CDR2: SEHNR and FQNEAQ (reference sequence). V gave up 4 bases and J gave up 6 bases; unmatched junction bases: 10. CDR3 sequence reads: CASSWGLAGGYSEQYF. The CDR3 nucleotides are TGTGCCAGCAGCTGGGGGCTAGCGGGAGGGTATTCCGAGCAGTACTTC. The full variable domain, completed using reference TRBV7-9 and TRBJ2-7, is DTGVSQNPRHKITKRGQNVTFRCDPISEHNRLYWYRQTLGQGPEFLTYFQNEAQLEKSRLLSDRFSAERPKGSFSTLEIQRTEQGDSAMYLCASSWGLAGGYSEQYFGPGTRLTVT.

The chain is built from TRBV7-9 and TRBJ2-5; 11 bases are a match to TRBD1. Germline V lookup: CDR1 SEHNR, CDR2 FQNEAQ (reference sequence). The length of the CDR3 is 15 residues. Losses at the gene ends were 3 bases for V and 5 bases for J; bases not matched to a gene: 5. The CDR3 loop is CASSLGQGVDETQYF. CDR3 sequence (DNA): TGTGCCAGCAGCTTGGGACAGGGGGTAGATGAGACCCAGTACTTC.

This chain connects TRBV7-9 to TRBJ2-5; 10 bases line up with TRBD2. This CDR3 comprises 15 residues. Germline trimming cut 3 bases from V and 4 bases from J; bases unmatched to any gene: 5. From germline, CDR1 is SEHNR and CDR2 FQNEAQ (reference sequence). In DNA form, the CDR3 reads TGTGCCAGCAGCTTTTTTTCTAGCGGGAGAGAGACCCAGTACTTC. Translated, it gives CASSFFSSGRETQYF.

This chain connects TRBV27 to TRBJ2-5; 11 nucleotides line up with TRBD2. Germline V lookup: CDR1 MNHEY, CDR2 SMNVEV (reference sequence). The V and J ends lost 4 bases and 1 base, in that order; junction bases with no gene match: 5. The CDR3 consists of 16 residues. The CDR3 DNA follows: TGTGCCAGCAGTTCGCTAGCGGGAGGCCGCCAAGAGACCCAGTACTTC. Amino acids: CASSSLAGGRQETQYF.

The chain links TRBV11-2 to TRBJ1-3; D might be TRBD1 (6 bases). The germline V and J ends were trimmed by 1 base and 0 bases, with 10 bases remaining between them. This CDR3 contains 16 residues. Germline loops: CDR1 SGHAT, CDR2 FQNNGV. CDR3 DNA sequence: TGTGCCAGCAGCTTAGGGGGGGCATACTCTGGAAACACCATATATTTT. Amino acid sequence: CASSLGGAYSGNTIYF.

J is TRBJ1-5 and V is TRBV5-4, with D possibly being TRBD1 (6 bases). Germline V CDR1 and CDR2: SGHNT, YYREEE (reference sequence). The germline V and J ends were trimmed by 0 bases and 3 bases, with 7 bases remaining between them. The length of the CDR3 is 14 residues. The CDR3 loop is CASSLDRDNQPQHF. The CDR3 DNA follows: TGTGCCAGCAGCTTGGACAGGGACAATCAGCCCCAGCATTTT.

As concerns this clone: At the DNA level, this CDR3 is encoded by other sequences in the same sample as well. The chain recombines TRBV7-2 with TRBJ2-7, with TRBD2 matching over 12 bases. J gave up 2 bases and V 5 bases, and 4 bases lay outside the gene matches. The length of the CDR3 is 15 residues. CDR1 is SGHTA, CDR2 FQGNSA, per germline. CDR3 bases: TGTGCCAGCAGCCCCCGACTAGCGGGAGCCTACGAGCAGTACTTC. Translating it yields CASSPRLAGAYEQYF.

The chain uses TRBV4-1 and TRBJ1-5; D is unresolved. The germline V gene encodes CDR1 MGHRA and CDR2 YSYEKL. Deletions cut 0 bases from V and 2 bases from J, with 14 bases between. The length of the CDR3 is 17 residues. The CDR3 region is CASSQDSFRDGNQPQHF. In DNA form, the CDR3 reads TGCGCCAGCAGCCAAGATTCGTTCCGGGATGGCAATCAGCCCCAGCATTTT.

This chain links TRBV6-1 with TRBJ1-2; maybe TRBD1 (5 bases). This CDR3 region has 12 residues. From germline, CDR1 is MNHNS and CDR2 SASEGT. V lost 6 bases, J lost 4 bases, and 9 bases lay in between. The CDR3, as DNA: TGTGCCAGCAGGGGGGACGGCTATGGCTACACCTTC. Translation gives CASRGDGYGYTF.

The chain links TRBV6-5 to TRBJ2-1; D unclear. From germline, CDR1 is MNHEY and CDR2 SVGAGI. The CDR3 is 11 residues long. The germline V and J ends were trimmed by 6 bases and 10 bases, with 10 bases remaining between them. In nucleotides, the CDR3 is TGTGCCAGCAGCAACCTGGGGGAGCAGTTCTTC. Its protein product is CASSNLGEQFF.

The rearrangement joins TRBV5-6 to TRBJ2-7, with a weak D call TRBD2 (7 bases). The germline CDR1 and CDR2 sequences are SGHDT and YYEEEE. This CDR3 has 16 amino acids. V lost 5 bases and J 2 bases, leaving 20 bases between the germline ends. CDR3 loop: CASSVGGPLVPYEQYF. CDR3 coding DNA: TGTGCCAGCAGTGTCGGGGGGCCACTGGTACCCTACGAGCAGTACTTC.

This sequence joins TRBV28 and TRBJ2-1; 9 nucleotides match TRBD2. CDR1 is MDHEN, CDR2 SYDVKM, per germline. With V trimmed by 3 bases and J by 3 bases, 6 bases remained unmatched. This CDR3 region has 16 residues. For the CDR3, the DNA is TGTGCCAGCAGTTTGACTAGCGGAGTCTTCTACAATGAGCAGTTCTTC. Its protein is CASSLTSGVFYNEQFF.

This chain links TRBV29-1 with TRBJ2-5; perhaps TRBD2 as D (6 bases). V was shortened by 0 bases and J by 4 bases, with 6 bases between the two germline ends. The CDR3 covers 12 residues. The germline gives CDR1 SQVTM, CDR2 ANQGSEA. For the CDR3, the DNA is TGCAGCGTTGAAGACGGGGGAGAGACCCAGTACTTC. Protein: CSVEDGGETQYF.

J is TRBJ2-7 and V is TRBV18; tentatively, D is TRBD2 (7 bases). The ends were cut back, 3 bases at V and 5 bases at J, with 14 bases in the middle. The CDR3 consists of 14 residues. From germline, CDR1 is KGHSH and CDR2 LQKENI. DNA of the CDR3: TGTGCCAGCTCACCTCGGGGGGCTGAGGACGAGCAGTACTTC. Protein product: CASSPRGAEDEQYF.